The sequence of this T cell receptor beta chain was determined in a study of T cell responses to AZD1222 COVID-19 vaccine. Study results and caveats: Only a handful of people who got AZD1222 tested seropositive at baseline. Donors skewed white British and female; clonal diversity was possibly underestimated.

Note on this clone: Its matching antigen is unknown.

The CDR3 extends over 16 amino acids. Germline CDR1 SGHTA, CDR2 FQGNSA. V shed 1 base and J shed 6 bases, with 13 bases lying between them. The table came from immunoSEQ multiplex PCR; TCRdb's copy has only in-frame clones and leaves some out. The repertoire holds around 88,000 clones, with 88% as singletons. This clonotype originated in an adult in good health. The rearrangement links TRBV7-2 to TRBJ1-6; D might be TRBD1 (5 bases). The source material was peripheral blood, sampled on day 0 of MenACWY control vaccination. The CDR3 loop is CASSLGAGTPNSPLHF. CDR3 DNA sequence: TGTGCCAGCAGCTTAGGGGCCGGGACCCCTAATTCACCCCTCCACTTT. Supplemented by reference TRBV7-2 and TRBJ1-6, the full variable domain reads GAGVSQSPSNKVTEKGKDVELRCDPISGHTALYWYRQSLGQGLEFLIYFQGNSAPDKSGLPSDRFSAERTGGSVSTLTIQRTQQEDSAVYLCASSLGAGTPNSPLHFGNGTRLTVT.